These 2 T cell receptor beta chains originate from one sample sequenced in a study of beta chain features in type 1 diabetes. Expressed TCRB transcripts were sequenced after all isolated RNA was converted to cDNA. The table came from immunoSEQ multiplex PCR; TCRdb's copy has only in-frame clones and leaves some out. Of about 470,000 clones listed, approximately 30% are singletons. Sample: naive CD4+ T cells from blood. Receptors originate from a man between 18 and 35 years old in good health.

This clone was seen more than once but under ten times. The DNA for the CDR3 is TGCAGCGTTGAAGACGGGGCTTCCCGGCGGGCTTACAATGAGCAGTTCTTC. Translated, it gives CSVEDGASRRAYNEQFF. The V call is TRBV29-1, the J call TRBJ2-1, with D perhaps matching TRBD1 or TRBD2 (5 bases each). CDR1 and CDR2 (germline): SQVTM, ANQGSEA. The V gene lost 0 bases and the J gene lost 4 bases, with 19 bases spanning the gap. The CDR3 extends over 17 amino acids.

The chain has TRBV18 and TRBJ2-5, with D maybe TRBD1 (6 bases). V was pared by 0 bases and J by 7 bases, with 15 bases between. CDR3 length equals 15 residues. In germline, CDR1 is KGHSH, CDR2 LQKENI. The CDR3 nucleotides read TGTGCCAGCTCACCACCCCAGGGGATGGTGGGGACCCAGTACTTC. Its protein is CASSPPQGMVGTQYF.